This T cell receptor beta chain derives from a study of T-cell reconstitution after alpha-beta-depleted transplantation in children. General study results and limits: By one year post-transplant, T-cell counts and diversity largely arose from T cells that were newly produced.

As it was prepared, the TCRbeta library received unique molecular identifiers. TCRdb reprocessed the PCR reads with MiXCR, giving one entry per CDR3 protein. The sample shows fewer than 550,000 distinct CDR3 sequences, over 9.5% of them seen only once. Germline V gene data show CDR1 as DFQATT and CDR2 as SNEGSKA (reference sequence). The CDR3 consists of 15 residues. Concerning this clonotype: Its antigen is unidentified. A read error is possible here, since a much larger clone lies one base away.

Sequencing used PBMCs, obtained before TCRalphabeta/CD19-depleted stem cell transplant. The receptor was isolated from a child aged 2 to 15 with inherited bone marrow failure, due to receive a stem cell transplant. The chain employs TRBV20-1 and TRBJ1-2, with a weak D call TRBD1 (5 bases). As DNA, the CDR3 is TGCTGTGTTTTTCCTGGGACCGAAGGCCCCTATGGCTACACCTTC. Translation: CCVFPGTEGPYGYTF.